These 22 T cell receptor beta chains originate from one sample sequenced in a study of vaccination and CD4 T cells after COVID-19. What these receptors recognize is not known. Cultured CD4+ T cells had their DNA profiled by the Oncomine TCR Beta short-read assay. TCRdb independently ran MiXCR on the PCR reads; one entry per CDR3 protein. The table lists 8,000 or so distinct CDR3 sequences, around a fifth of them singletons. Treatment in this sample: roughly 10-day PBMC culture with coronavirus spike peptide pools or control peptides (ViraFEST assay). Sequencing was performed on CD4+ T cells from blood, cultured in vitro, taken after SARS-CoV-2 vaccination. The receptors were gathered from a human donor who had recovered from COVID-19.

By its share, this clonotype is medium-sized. CDR3 DNA: TGTGCCAGCAGCTTGGGACAGGGGGGGAGAGAGACCCAGTACTTC. Amino acid sequence: CASSLGQGGRETQYF. V and J are TRBV7-2 and TRBJ2-5; 11 bases are shared with TRBD1. The CDR3 extends over 15 amino acids. Germline loops: CDR1 SGHTA, CDR2 FQGNSA. Losses at the gene ends were 3 bases for V and 4 bases for J; bases not matched to a gene: 4.

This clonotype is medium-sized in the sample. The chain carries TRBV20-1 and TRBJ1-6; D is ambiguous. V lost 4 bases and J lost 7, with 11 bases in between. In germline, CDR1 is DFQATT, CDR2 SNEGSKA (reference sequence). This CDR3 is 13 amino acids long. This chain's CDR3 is CSAIRDLNSPLHF. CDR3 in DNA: TGCAGTGCTATCCGGGATCTGAATTCACCCCTCCACTTT.

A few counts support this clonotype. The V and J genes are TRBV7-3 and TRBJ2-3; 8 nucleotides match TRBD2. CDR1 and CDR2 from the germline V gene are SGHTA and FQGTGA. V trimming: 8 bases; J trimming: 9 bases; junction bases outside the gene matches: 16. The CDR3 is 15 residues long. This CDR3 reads CASGAGGPPGKTQYF. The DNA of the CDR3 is TGTGCCAGCGGGGCGGGGGGCCCGCCGGGGAAGACGCAGTATTTT.

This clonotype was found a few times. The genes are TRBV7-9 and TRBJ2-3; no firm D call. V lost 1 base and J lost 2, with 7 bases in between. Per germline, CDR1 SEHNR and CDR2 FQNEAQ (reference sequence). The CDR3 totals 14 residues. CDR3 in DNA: TGTGCCAGCAGCTTAGACAGAAACACAGATACGCAGTATTTT. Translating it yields CASSLDRNTDTQYF. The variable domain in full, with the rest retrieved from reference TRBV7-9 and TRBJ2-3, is DTGVSQNPRHKITKRGQNVTFRCDPISEHNRLYWYRQTLGQGPEFLTYFQNEAQLEKSRLLSDRFSAERPKGSFSTLEIQRTEQGDSAMYLCASSLDRNTDTQYFGPGTRLTVL.

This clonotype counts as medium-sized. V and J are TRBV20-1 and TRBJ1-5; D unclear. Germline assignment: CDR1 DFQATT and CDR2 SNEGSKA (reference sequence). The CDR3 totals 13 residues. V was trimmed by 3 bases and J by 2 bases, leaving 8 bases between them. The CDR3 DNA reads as TGCAGTGCTAGGGCAGAAGGCAATCAGCCCCAGCATTTT. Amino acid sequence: CSARAEGNQPQHF.

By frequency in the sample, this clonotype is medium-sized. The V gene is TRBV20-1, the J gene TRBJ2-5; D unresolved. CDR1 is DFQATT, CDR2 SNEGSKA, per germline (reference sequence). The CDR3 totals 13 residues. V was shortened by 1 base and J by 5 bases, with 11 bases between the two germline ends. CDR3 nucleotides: TGCAGTGCTAGAGTTGGTCGTGGGGAGACCCAGTACTTC. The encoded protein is CSARVGRGETQYF.

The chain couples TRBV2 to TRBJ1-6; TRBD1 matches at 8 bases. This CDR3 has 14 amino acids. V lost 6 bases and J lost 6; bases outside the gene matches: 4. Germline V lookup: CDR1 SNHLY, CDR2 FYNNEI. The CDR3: CASRGQAPNSPLHF. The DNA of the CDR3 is TGTGCCAGCAGGGGACAGGCACCTAATTCACCCCTCCACTTT.

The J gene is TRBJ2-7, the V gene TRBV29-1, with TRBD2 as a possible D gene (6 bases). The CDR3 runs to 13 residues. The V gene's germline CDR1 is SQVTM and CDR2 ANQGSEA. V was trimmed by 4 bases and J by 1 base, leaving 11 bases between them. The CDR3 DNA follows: TGCAGCGTTGGAACCGGGAGATCCTACGAGCAGTACTTC. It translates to CSVGTGRSYEQYF.

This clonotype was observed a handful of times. The CDR3 sequence is CASSPDTFYEQYF. The CDR3 DNA is TGTGCCAGCAGTCCGGACACCTTCTACGAGCAGTACTTC. V gene TRBV5-5 combines with J gene TRBJ2-7; a possible D gene is TRBD1 (5 bases). Trimming pared 5 bases from V and 3 bases from J, leaving 12 bases between. This CDR3 has 13 amino acids. From germline, CDR1 is SGHKS and CDR2 YYEKEE (reference sequence). The full variable domain, rest sourced from reference TRBV5-5 and TRBJ2-7, is DAGVTQSPTHLIKTRGQQVTLRCSPISGHKSVSWYQQVLGQGPQFIFQYYEKEERGRGNFPDRFSARQFPNYSSELNVNALLLGDSALYLCASSPDTFYEQYFGPGTRLTVT.

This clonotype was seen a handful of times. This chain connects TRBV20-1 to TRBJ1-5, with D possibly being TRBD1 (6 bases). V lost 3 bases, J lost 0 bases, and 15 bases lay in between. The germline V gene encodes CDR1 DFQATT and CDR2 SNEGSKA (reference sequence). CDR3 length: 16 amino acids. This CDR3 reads CSASNRALYSNQPQHF. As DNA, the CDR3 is TGCAGTGCTAGTAACAGGGCCCTATATAGCAATCAGCCCCAGCATTTT.

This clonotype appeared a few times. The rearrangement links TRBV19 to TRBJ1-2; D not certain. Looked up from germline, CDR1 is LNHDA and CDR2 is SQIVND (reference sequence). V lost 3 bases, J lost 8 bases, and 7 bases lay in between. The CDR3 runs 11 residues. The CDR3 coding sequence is TGTGCCAGTAGTATCGGCCGAGGCTACACCTTC. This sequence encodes CASSIGRGYTF.

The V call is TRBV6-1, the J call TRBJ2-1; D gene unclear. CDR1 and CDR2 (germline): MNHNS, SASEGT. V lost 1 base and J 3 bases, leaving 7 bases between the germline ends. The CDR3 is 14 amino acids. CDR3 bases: TGTGCCAGCAGTGAAGTATTCAGCTACAATGAGCAGTTCTTC. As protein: CASSEVFSYNEQFF.

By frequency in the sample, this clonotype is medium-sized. This CDR3 is CASSYVETQYF. CDR3 nucleotide sequence: TGTGCCAGCAGTTACGTAGAGACCCAGTACTTC. The V and J genes are TRBV6-5 and TRBJ2-5; D unresolved. The V gene's germline CDR1 is MNHEY and CDR2 SVGAGI. The length of the CDR3 is 11 residues. The V end lost 2 bases, the J end lost 4 bases, and 2 bases lay between the germline ends.

CDR3 sequence reads: CSARDIAGGREQYF. CDR3 nucleotides: TGCAGTGCTAGAGATATAGCGGGGGGACGCGAGCAGTACTTC. The genes are TRBV20-1 and TRBJ2-7, with 10 positions matching TRBD2. The CDR3 has 14 residues. Unmatched junction bases numbered 5, after V lost 0 bases and J lost 6 bases. Germline V gene lookup returns CDR1 DFQATT and CDR2 SNEGSKA (reference sequence).

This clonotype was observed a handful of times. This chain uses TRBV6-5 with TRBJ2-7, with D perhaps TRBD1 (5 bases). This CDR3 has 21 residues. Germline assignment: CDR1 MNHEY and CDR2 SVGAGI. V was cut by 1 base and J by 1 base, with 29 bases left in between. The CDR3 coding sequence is TGTGCCAGCAGTTACTGCGTCAGGGTACCCAACGTAAAAGCCGGGTCCTACGAGCAGTACTTC. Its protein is CASSYCVRVPNVKAGSYEQYF.

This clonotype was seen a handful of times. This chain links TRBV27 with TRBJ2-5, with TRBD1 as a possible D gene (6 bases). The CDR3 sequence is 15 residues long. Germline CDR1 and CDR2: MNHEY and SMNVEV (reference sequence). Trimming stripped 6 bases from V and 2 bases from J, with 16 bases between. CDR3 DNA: TGTGCCAGCAGCCGAAGACGGACAGAGCAAGAGACCCAGTACTTC. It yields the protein CASSRRRTEQETQYF.

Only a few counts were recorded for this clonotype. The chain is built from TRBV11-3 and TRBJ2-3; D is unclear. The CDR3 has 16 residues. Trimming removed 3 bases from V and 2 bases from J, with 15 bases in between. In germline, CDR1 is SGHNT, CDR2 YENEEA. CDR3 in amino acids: CASSFRNDGITDTQYF. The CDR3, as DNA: TGTGCCAGCAGCTTCCGGAACGACGGAATCACAGATACGCAGTATTTT. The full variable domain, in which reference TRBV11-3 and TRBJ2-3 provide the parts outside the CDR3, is EAGVVQSPRYKIIEKKQPVAFWCNPISGHNTLYWYLQNLGQGPELLIRYENEEAVDDSQLPKDRFSAERLKGVDSTLKIQPAELGDSAVYLCASSFRNDGITDTQYFGPGTRLTVL.

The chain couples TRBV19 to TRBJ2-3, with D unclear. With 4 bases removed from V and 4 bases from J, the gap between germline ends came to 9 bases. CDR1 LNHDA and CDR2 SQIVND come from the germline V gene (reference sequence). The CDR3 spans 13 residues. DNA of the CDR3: TGTGCCAGTAGTAACGGGCTCGCAGATACGCAGTATTTT. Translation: CASSNGLADTQYF.

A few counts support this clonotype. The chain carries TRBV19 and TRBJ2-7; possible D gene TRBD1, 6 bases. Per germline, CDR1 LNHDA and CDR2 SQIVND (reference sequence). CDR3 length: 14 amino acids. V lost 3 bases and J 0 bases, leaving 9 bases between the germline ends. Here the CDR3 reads CASSIGTNSYEQYF. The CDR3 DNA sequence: TGTGCCAGTAGTATCGGGACAAACTCCTACGAGCAGTACTTC.

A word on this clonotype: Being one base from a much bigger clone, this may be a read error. The CDR3 DNA sequence: TGTGCCGGCAGTTATAGGACAGGGAACTATGGCTACACCTTC. It specifies CAGSYRTGNYGYTF. This rearrangement joins TRBV6-5 to TRBJ1-2; 8 positions agree with TRBD1. The CDR3 covers 14 residues. CDR1 and CDR2 from the germline V gene are MNHEY and SVGAGI.

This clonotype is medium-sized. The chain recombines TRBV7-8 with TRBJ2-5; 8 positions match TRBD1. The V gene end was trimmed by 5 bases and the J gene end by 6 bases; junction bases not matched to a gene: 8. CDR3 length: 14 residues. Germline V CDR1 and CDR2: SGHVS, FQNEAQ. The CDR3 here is CASSRDGQGQTQYF. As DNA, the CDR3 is TGTGCCAGCAGCCGAGATGGACAGGGACAGACCCAGTACTTC.

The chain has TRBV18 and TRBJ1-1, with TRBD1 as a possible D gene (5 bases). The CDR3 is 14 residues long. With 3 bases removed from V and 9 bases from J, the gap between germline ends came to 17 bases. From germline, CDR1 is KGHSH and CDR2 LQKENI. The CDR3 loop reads CASSPTSHDSKAFF. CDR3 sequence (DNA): TGTGCCAGCTCACCCACTAGCCATGACAGCAAAGCTTTCTTT. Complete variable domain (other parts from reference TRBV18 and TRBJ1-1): NAGVMQNPRHLVRRRGQEARLRCSPMKGHSHVYWYRQLPEEGLKFMVYLQKENIIDESGMPKERFSAEFPKEGPSILRIQQVVRGDSAAYFCASSPTSHDSKAFFGQGTRLTVV.